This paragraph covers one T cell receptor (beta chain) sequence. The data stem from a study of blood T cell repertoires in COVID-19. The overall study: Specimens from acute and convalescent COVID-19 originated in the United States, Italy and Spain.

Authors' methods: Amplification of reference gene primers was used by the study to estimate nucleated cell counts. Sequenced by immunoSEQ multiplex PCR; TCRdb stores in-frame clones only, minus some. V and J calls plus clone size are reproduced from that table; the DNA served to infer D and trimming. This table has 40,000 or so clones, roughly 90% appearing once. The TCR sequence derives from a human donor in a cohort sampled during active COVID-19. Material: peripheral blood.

The CDR3 sequence is CASRPTSNSPLHF. In DNA, the CDR3 is TGTGCCAGCAGACCGACAAGCAATTCACCCCTCCACTTT. The chain links TRBV6-6 to TRBJ1-6, with no clear D. The CDR3 length is 13 residues. V lost 6 bases and J lost 7, with 10 bases in between. The V gene's germline CDR1 is MNHNY and CDR2 SVGAGI (reference sequence).